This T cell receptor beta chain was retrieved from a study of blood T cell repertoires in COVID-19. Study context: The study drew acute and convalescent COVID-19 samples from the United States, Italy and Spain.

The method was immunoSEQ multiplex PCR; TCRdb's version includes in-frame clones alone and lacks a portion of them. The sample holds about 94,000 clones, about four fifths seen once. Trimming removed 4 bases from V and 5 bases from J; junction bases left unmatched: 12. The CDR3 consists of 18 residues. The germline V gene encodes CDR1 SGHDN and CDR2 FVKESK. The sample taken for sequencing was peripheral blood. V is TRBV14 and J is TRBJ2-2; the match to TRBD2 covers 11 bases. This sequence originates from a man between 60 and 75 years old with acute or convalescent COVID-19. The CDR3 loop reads CASSPSGLAVVGTGELFF. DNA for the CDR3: TGTGCCAGCAGCCCCTCGGGACTAGCGGTGGTGGGGACCGGGGAGCTGTTTTTT.